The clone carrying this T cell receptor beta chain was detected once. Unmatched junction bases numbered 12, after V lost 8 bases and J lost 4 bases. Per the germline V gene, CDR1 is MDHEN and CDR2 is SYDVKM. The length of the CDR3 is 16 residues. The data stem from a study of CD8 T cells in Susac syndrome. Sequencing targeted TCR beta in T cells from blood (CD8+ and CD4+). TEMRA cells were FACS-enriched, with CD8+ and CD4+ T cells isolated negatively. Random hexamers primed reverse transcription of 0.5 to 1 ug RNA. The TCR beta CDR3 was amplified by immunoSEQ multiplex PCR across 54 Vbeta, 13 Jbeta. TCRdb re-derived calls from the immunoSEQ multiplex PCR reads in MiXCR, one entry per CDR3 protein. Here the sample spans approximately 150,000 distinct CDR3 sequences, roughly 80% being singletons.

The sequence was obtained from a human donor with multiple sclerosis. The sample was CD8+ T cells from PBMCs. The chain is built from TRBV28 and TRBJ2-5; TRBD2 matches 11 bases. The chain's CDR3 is CASAHHSGGAGETQYF. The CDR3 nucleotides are TGTGCCAGCGCACACCATAGCGGGGGGGCCGGAGAGACCCAGTACTTC.